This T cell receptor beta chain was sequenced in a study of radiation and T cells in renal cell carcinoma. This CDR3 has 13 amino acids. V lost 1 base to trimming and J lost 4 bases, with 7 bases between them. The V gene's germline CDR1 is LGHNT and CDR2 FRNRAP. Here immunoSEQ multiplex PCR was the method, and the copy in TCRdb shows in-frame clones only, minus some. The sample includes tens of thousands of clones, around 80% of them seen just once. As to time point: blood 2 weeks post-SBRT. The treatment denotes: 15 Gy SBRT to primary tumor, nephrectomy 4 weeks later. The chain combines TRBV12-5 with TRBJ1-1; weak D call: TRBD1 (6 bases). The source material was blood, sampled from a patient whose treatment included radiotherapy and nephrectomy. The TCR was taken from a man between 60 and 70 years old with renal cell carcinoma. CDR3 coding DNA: TGTGCTAGTGGTTTGGGACAGGCCACTGAAGCTTTCTTT. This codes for CASGLGQATEAFF.